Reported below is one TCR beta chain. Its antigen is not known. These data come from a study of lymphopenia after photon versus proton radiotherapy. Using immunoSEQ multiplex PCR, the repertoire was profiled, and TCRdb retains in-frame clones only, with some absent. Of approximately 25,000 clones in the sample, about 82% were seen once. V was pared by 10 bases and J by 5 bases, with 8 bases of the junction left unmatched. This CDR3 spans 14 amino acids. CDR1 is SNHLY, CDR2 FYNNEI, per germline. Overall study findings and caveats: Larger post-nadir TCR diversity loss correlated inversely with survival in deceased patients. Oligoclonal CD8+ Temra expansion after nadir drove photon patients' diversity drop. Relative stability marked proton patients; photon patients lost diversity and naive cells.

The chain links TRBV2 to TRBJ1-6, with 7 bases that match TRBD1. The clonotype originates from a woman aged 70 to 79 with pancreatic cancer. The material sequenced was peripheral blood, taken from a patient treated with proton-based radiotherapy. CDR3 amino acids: CATSLTGNNSPLHF. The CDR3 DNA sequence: TGTGCCACTTCACTGACAGGGAATAATTCACCCCTCCACTTT.